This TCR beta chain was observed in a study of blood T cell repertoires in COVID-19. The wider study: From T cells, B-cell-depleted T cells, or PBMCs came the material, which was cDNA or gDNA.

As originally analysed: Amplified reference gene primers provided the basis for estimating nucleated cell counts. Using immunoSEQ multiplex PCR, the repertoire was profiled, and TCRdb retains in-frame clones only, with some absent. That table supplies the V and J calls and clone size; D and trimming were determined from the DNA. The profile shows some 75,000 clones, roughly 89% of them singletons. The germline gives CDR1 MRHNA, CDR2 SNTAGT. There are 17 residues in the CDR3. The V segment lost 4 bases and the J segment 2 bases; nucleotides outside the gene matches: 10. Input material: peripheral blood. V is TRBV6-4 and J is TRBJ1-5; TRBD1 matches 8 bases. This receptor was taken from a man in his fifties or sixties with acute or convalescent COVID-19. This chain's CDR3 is CASSVRQGASGNQPQHF. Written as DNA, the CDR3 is TGTGCCAGCAGTGTTAGGCAGGGGGCGAGTGGCAATCAGCCCCAGCATTTT.